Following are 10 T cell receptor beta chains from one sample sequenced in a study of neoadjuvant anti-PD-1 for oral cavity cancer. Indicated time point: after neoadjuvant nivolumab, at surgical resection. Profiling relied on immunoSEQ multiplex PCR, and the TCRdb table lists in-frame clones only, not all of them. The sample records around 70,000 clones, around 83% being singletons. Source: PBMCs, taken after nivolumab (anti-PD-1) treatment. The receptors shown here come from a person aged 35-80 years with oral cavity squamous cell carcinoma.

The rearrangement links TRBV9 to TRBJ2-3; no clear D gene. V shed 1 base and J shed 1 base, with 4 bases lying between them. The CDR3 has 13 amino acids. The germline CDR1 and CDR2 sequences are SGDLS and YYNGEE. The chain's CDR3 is CASSVSRTDTQYF. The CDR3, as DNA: TGTGCCAGCAGCGTATCCCGCACAGATACGCAGTATTTT.

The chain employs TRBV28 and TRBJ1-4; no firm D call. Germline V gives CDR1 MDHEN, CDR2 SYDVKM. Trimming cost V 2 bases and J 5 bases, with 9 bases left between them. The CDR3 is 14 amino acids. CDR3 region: CASSLGRTNEKLFF. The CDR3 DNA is TGTGCCAGCAGTTTAGGGCGGACCAATGAAAAACTGTTTTTT.

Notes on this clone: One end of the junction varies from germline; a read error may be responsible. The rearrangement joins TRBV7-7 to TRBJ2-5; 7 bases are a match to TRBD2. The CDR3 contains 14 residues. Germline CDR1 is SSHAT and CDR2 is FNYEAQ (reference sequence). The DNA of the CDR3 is TGTGCTAGCAGCCCCACTAGCGTTGAAGAGACCCAGTACTTC. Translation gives CASSPTSVEETQYF.

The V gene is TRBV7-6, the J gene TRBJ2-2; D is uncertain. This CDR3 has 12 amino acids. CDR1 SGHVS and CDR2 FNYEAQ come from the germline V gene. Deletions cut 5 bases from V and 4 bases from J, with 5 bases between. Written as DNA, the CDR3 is TGTGCCAGCAGCCAGACCACCGGGGAGCTGTTTTTT. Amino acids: CASSQTTGELFF.

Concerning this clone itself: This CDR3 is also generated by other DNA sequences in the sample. This CDR3 is CASSLGAGLQETQYF. In nucleotides, the CDR3 is TGCGCCAGCAGCTTGGGGGCGGGGCTCCAAGAGACCCAGTACTTC. The rearrangement links TRBV5-1 to TRBJ2-5; D might be TRBD2 (6 bases). CDR3 length: 15 amino acids. Germline V gene lookup returns CDR1 SGHRS and CDR2 YFSETQ. Trimming took off 0 bases at V and 1 base at J, with 10 bases between the two ends.

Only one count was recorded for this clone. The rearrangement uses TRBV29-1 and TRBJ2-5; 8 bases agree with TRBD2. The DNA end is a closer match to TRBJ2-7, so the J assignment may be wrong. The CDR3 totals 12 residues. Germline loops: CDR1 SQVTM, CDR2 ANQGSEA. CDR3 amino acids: CSGSGTAYEQYF. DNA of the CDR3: TGCAGCGGTAGCGGGACCGCCTACGAGCAGTACTTC.

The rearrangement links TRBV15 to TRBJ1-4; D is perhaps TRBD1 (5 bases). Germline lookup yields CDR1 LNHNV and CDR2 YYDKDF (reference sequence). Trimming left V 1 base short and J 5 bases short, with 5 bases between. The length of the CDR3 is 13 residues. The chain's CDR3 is CATSRGDNEKLFF. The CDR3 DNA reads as TGTGCCACCAGCAGAGGGGACAATGAAAAACTGTTTTTT.

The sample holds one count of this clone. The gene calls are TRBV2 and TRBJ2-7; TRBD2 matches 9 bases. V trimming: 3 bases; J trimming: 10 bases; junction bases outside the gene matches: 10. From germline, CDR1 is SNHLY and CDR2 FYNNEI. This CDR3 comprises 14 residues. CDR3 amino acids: CASSEPGTSSLQYF. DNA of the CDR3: TGTGCCAGCAGTGAGCCCGGGACTAGCAGCCTCCAGTACTTC.

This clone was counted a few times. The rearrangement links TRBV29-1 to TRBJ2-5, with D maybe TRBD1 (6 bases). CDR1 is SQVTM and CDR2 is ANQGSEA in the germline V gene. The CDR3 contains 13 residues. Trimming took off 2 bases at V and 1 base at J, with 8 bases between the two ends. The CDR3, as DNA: TGCAGCGTTGAAAGGACAGCCCAAGAGACCCAGTACTTC. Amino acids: CSVERTAQETQYF.

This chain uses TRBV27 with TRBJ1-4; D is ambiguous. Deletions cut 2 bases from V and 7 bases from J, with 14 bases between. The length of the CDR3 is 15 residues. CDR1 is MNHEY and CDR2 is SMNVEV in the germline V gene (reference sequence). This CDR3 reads CASSLGGTLAEKLFF. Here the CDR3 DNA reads TGTGCCAGCAGTTTAGGTGGCACCCTGGCTGAAAAACTGTTTTTT. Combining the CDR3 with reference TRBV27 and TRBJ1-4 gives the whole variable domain EAQVTQNPRYLITVTGKKLTVTCSQNMNHEYMSWYRQDPGLGLRQIYYSMNVEVTDKGDVPEGYKVSRKEKRNFPLILESPSPNQTSLYFCASSLGGTLAEKLFFGSGTQLSVL.